The 23 T cell receptor beta chains below come from one sample, sequenced in a study of T cell responses to AZD1222 COVID-19 vaccine. The table came from immunoSEQ multiplex PCR; TCRdb's copy has only in-frame clones and leaves some out. The sample shows around 120,000 clones, about 90% of them seen only once. The sample here was peripheral blood, taken on day 0 of AZD1222 vaccination. These TCRs come from an adult in good health.

V and J are TRBV7-2 and TRBJ1-2; 8 bases line up with TRBD1. V was pared by 1 base and J by 6 bases, with 19 bases of the junction left unmatched. The CDR3 is 19 residues long. Per the germline V gene, CDR1 is SGHTA and CDR2 is FQGNSA. The CDR3 reads CASSLEGFGTGQSWDGYTF. In DNA form, the CDR3 reads TGTGCCAGCAGCTTAGAGGGGTTTGGGACAGGACAATCTTGGGATGGCTACACCTTC.

This clone has just one count. The V call is TRBV4-3, the J call TRBJ1-2; D remains unclear. The V and J ends lost 0 bases and 9 bases respectively, with 20 bases between them. The CDR3 contains 16 residues. Germline CDR1 and CDR2: LGHNA and YSLEER. The CDR3 nucleotides read TGCGCCAGCAGCCAAGATCTGCGGGGTCGAGAGGCGAGCTACACCTTC. This encodes CASSQDLRGREASYTF.

The chain joins TRBV19 to TRBJ2-3; TRBD2 aligns across 9 bases. Unmatched junction bases numbered 5, after V lost 8 bases and J lost 2 bases. Germline lookup yields CDR1 LNHDA and CDR2 SQIVND (reference sequence). The CDR3 totals 14 residues. CDR3 in DNA: TGTGCCAGTGGAATAGCGGGGGTCACAGATACGCAGTATTTT. Translated, it gives CASGIAGVTDTQYF.

To note about this clone: This same CDR3 is encoded by further DNA sequences in the sample. The V and J genes are TRBV11-2 and TRBJ1-1; tentatively, D is TRBD1 (6 bases). The CDR3 is 14 amino acids. Germline loops: CDR1 SGHAT, CDR2 FQNNGV. V was clipped by 5 bases and J by 1 base, with 11 bases between them. CDR3 in DNA: TGTGCCAGCAGCCTACCGACAGGGAACACTGAAGCTTTCTTT. Residues: CASSLPTGNTEAFF. Complete variable domain (other parts from reference TRBV11-2 and TRBJ1-1): EAGVAQSPRYKIIEKRQSVAFWCNPISGHATLYWYQQILGQGPKLLIQFQNNGVVDDSQLPKDRFSAERLKGVDSTLKIQPAKLEDSAVYLCASSLPTGNTEAFFGQGTRLTVV.

This chain links TRBV18 with TRBJ2-5, with 8 bases that match TRBD1. V shed 2 bases and J 1 base; nucleotides not matched to a gene: 0. Looked up from germline, CDR1 is KGHSH and CDR2 is LQKENI. This CDR3 has 14 amino acids. DNA for the CDR3: TGTGCCAGCTCACCAGGACAGGGCCAAGAGACCCAGTACTTC. This sequence encodes CASSPGQGQETQYF.

The table lists this clone with a count of one. The chain uses TRBV27 and TRBJ1-2, with D possibly being TRBD1 (5 bases). Deletions cut 4 bases from V and 5 bases from J, with 11 bases between. Germline CDR1 and CDR2: MNHEY and SMNVEV (reference sequence). This CDR3 region has 13 residues. As DNA, the CDR3 is TGTGCCAGCAGTTACGACAGAGAATATGGCTACACCTTC. Its translation: CASSYDREYGYTF.

CDR3 sequence: CASSRDTQETQYF. The CDR3 DNA reads TGTGCCAGCAGCCGGGACACCCAAGAGACCCAGTACTTC. The gene calls are TRBV2 and TRBJ2-5; possible D gene TRBD1, 6 bases. V gave up 6 bases and J gave up 1 base, with 9 bases separating them. The V gene's germline CDR1 is SNHLY and CDR2 FYNNEI. CDR3 length: 13 amino acids. The full variable domain, in which reference TRBV2 and TRBJ2-5 provide the parts outside the CDR3, is EPEVTQTPSHQVTQMGQEVILRCVPISNHLYFYWYRQILGQKVEFLVSFYNNEISEKSEIFDDQFSVERPDGSNFTLKIRSTKLEDSAMYFCASSRDTQETQYFGPGTRLLVL.

This sequence joins TRBV2 and TRBJ1-5; perhaps TRBD1 as D (6 bases). The CDR3 is made up of 13 amino acids. V was trimmed by 7 bases and J by 3 bases, leaving 10 bases between them. Germline V gene lookup returns CDR1 SNHLY and CDR2 FYNNEI. CDR3 bases: TGTGCCAGCAAAGGACAGAACAATCAGCCCCAGCATTTT. This encodes CASKGQNNQPQHF. Variable domain in full (rest from reference TRBV2 and TRBJ1-5): EPEVTQTPSHQVTQMGQEVILRCVPISNHLYFYWYRQILGQKVEFLVSFYNNEISEKSEIFDDQFSVERPDGSNFTLKIRSTKLEDSAMYFCASKGQNNQPQHFGDGTRLSIL.

The rearrangement uses TRBV5-4 and TRBJ2-1; D not certain. Germline V gene sequence: CDR1 SGHNT, CDR2 YYREEE (reference sequence). The CDR3 runs to 15 residues. V gave up 4 bases and J gave up 0 bases, with 11 bases separating them. The CDR3 DNA reads as TGTGCCAGCAGCCAAGACACGAGCTCCTACAATGAGCAGTTCTTC. The encoded protein is CASSQDTSSYNEQFF. The entire variable domain, with the rest obtained from reference TRBV5-4 and TRBJ2-1, is as follows: ETGVTQSPTHLIKTRGQQVTLRCSSQSGHNTVSWYQQALGQGPQFIFQYYREEENGRGNFPPRFSGLQFPNYSSELNVNALELDDSALYLCASSQDTSSYNEQFFGPGTRLTVL.

The chain carries TRBV3-1 (or the pseudogene TRBV3-2) and TRBJ2-5; 7 bases are shared with TRBD2. There are 14 residues in the CDR3. V shed 1 base, J shed 10 bases, and the junction held 9 bases outside the gene matches. The germline CDR1 and CDR2 sequences are LGHDT and YNNKEL (reference sequence). The chain's CDR3 is CASSQALGRGIQYF. The CDR3 DNA sequence: TGTGCCAGCAGCCAAGCGTTAGGGCGGGGGATCCAGTACTTC.

The chain has TRBV5-1 and TRBJ2-7; 7 bases map to TRBD2. This CDR3 has 16 amino acids. Germline V gene data show CDR1 as SGHRS and CDR2 as YFSETQ. V lost 0 bases to trimming and J lost 3 bases; unmatched junction nucleotides: 9. CDR3 sequence reads: CASSLARTRNLYEQYF. As DNA, the CDR3 is TGCGCCAGCAGCTTGGCTCGGACTAGAAACCTCTACGAGCAGTACTTC.

This clone has a handful of counts. The chain couples TRBV7-8 to TRBJ2-1; D is unresolved. The CDR3 covers 17 residues. Germline V gene sequence: CDR1 SGHVS, CDR2 FQNEAQ. Trimming took off 5 bases at V and 5 bases at J, with 22 bases between the two ends. In nucleotides, the CDR3 is TGTGCCAGCAGCCCCAGAATTCCTCAAGGGCAGAACAATGAGCAGTTCTTC. It is translated as CASSPRIPQGQNNEQFF. Full variable domain (rest looked up from reference TRBV7-8 and TRBJ2-1): GAGVSQSPRYKVAKRGQDVALRCDPISGHVSLFWYQQALGQGPEFLTYFQNEAQLDKSGLPSDRFFAERPEGSVSTLKIQRTQQEDSAVYLCASSPRIPQGQNNEQFFGPGTRLTVL.

The chain is built from TRBV24-1 and TRBJ2-7; 8 bases line up with TRBD2. V was pared by 3 bases and J by 3 bases, with 12 bases of the junction left unmatched. Germline values: CDR1 KGHDR, CDR2 SFDVKD. The CDR3 covers 17 residues. The CDR3 protein is CATSDLGTASGYYEQYF. The CDR3 DNA sequence: TGTGCCACCAGTGATCTGGGGACGGCTAGCGGGTACTACGAGCAGTACTTC.

The chain uses TRBV6-5 and TRBJ2-7; 7 bases line up with TRBD1. The CDR3 consists of 15 residues. Germline assignment: CDR1 MNHEY and CDR2 SVGAGI. V gave up 6 bases and J gave up 3 bases; unmatched junction bases: 11. The chain's CDR3 is CASSYKGGAIYEQYF. CDR3 DNA: TGTGCCAGCAGCTATAAAGGGGGCGCGATCTACGAGCAGTACTTC.

Concerning this clone itself: Other nucleotide sequences in the sample specify the same CDR3. The J gene is TRBJ2-7, the V gene TRBV7-2; no clear D. Per the germline V gene, CDR1 is SGHTA and CDR2 is FQGNSA. Deletions cut 1 base from V and 0 bases from J, with 7 bases between. The CDR3 spans 14 residues. The CDR3, as DNA: TGTGCCAGCAGCTTAGGGAGAGGCTCCTACGAGCAGTACTTC. It specifies CASSLGRGSYEQYF.

The CDR3 nucleotides are TGTGCCAGCAGCCCCCGTCTCACTGAAGCTTTCTTT. This translates into CASSPRLTEAFF. The chain couples TRBV7-8 to TRBJ1-1; D ambiguous. CDR3 length: 12 amino acids. CDR1 is SGHVS, CDR2 FQNEAQ, per germline. Trimming removed 5 bases at V and 4 bases at J, with 8 bases between.

The genes are TRBV4-3 and TRBJ2-7; TRBD2 is a possible D gene (5 bases). Trimming left V 3 bases short and J 3 bases short, with 12 bases between. In germline, CDR1 is LGHNA, CDR2 YSLEER. The length of the CDR3 is 14 residues. As DNA, the CDR3 is TGCGCCAGCAGCCACCACCGGGATGGCTACGAGCAGTACTTC. Translation: CASSHHRDGYEQYF.

The chain links TRBV29-1 to TRBJ2-1, with D possibly being TRBD1 (5 bases). The V end was cut by 3 bases, the J end by 7 bases, with 13 bases between. The CDR3 length is 13 residues. The germline CDR1 and CDR2 sequences are SQVTM and ANQGSEA. The CDR3 loop is CSVDTTRVNEQFF. The CDR3 coding sequence is TGCAGCGTTGACACAACCAGGGTAAATGAGCAGTTCTTC.

The chain employs TRBV5-1 and TRBJ1-1, with 7 bases lining up with TRBD1. This CDR3 has 14 residues. Per germline, CDR1 SGHRS and CDR2 YFSETQ. V was clipped by 1 base and J by 6 bases; unmatched bases: 6. In DNA, the CDR3 is TGCGCCAGCAGCTTGAGGACAGGTGGCGCTGAAGCTTTCTTT. It translates to CASSLRTGGAEAFF.

The chain links TRBV28 to TRBJ1-5; a weak D match, TRBD1 (5 bases). This CDR3 is built from 16 residues. In germline, CDR1 is MDHEN, CDR2 SYDVKM. Trimming took off 4 bases at V and 0 bases at J, with 13 bases between the two ends. This CDR3 reads CASSSPQGNSNQPQHF. The CDR3 nucleotides read TGTGCCAGCAGTTCGCCCCAGGGAAATAGCAATCAGCCCCAGCATTTT. The variable domain in full, with the rest retrieved from reference TRBV28 and TRBJ1-5, is DVKVTQSSRYLVKRTGEKVFLECVQDMDHENMFWYRQDPGLGLRLIYFSYDVKMKEKGDIPEGYSVSREKKERFSLILESASTNQTSMYLCASSSPQGNSNQPQHFGDGTRLSIL.

This chain joins TRBV13 and TRBJ1-2; the D is unclear. Trimming pared 5 bases from V and 6 bases from J, leaving 19 bases between. The CDR3 spans 15 residues. The germline gives CDR1 PRHDT, CDR2 FYEKMQ (reference sequence). CDR3 sequence reads: CASSPYNAVADGYTF. CDR3 DNA sequence: TGTGCCAGCAGCCCCTATAATGCGGTGGCGGATGGCTACACCTTC.

The chain is built from TRBV19 and TRBJ1-2, with no clear D. The CDR3 sequence is 11 residues long. Trimming shortened V by 1 base and J by 6 bases, and 3 bases separated the two germline ends. Germline CDR1 reads LNHDA; CDR2 reads SQIVND (reference sequence). The CDR3 DNA reads as TGTGCCAGTAGTATAGGTGATGGCTACACCTTC. As protein: CASSIGDGYTF.

The V gene is TRBV21-1, the J gene TRBJ1-4. TRBV21-1 is a known pseudogene. The CDR3 has 17 residues. The CDR3 nucleotides are TGTGCCAGCAGCAACCTATTGAACAGGGAGGTTAATGAAAAACTGTTTTTT. This gives the protein CASSNLLNREVNEKLFF.